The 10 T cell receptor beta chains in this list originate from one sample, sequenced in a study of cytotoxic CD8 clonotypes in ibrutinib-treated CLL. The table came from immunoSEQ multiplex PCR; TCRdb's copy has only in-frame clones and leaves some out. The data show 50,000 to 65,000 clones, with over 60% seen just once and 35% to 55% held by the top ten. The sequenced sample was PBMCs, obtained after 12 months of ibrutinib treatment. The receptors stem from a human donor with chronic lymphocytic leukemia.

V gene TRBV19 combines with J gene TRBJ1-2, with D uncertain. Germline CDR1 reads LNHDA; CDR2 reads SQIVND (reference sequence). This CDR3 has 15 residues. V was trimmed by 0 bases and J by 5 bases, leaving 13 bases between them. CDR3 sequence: CASSIDADGVYGYTF. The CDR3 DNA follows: TGTGCCAGTAGTATAGATGCGGACGGGGTTTATGGCTACACCTTC.

Here the CDR3 reads CASSLGWGTDTQYF. CDR3 DNA sequence: TGTGCCAGCAGCTTGGGGTGGGGTACAGATACGCAGTATTTT. The chain joins TRBV5-4 to TRBJ2-3; D call uncertain. This CDR3 is built from 14 residues. The germline V gene encodes CDR1 SGHNT and CDR2 YYREEE (reference sequence). V dropped 0 bases and J dropped 3 bases, with 8 bases sitting between them.

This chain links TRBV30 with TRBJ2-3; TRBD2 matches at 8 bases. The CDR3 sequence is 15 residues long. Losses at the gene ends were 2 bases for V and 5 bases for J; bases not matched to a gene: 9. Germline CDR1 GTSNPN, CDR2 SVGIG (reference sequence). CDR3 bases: TGTGCCTGGAGTCTAGCGGGCACGAAAGGAGATACGCAGTATTTT. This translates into CAWSLAGTKGDTQYF.

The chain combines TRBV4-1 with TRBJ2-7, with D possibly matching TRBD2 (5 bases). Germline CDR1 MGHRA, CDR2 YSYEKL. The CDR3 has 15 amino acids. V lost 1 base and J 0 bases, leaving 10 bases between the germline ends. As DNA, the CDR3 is TGCGCCAGCAGCCAAGGCTTAGCGCTCTCCTACGAGCAGTACTTC. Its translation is CASSQGLALSYEQYF.

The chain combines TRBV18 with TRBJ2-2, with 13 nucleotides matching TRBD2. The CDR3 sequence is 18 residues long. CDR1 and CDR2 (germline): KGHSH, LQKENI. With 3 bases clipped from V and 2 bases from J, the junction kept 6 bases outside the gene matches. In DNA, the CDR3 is TGTGCCAGCTCACCGGTTGGGACTAGCGGGATTAACACCGGGGAGCTGTTTTTT. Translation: CASSPVGTSGINTGELFF.

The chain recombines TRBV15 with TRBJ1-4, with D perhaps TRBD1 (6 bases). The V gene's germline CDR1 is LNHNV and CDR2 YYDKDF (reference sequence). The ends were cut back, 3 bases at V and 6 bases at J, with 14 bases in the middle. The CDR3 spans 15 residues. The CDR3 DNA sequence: TGTGCCACCAGCAGCCAAGGGGGGAGAGATGAAAAACTGTTTTTT. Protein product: CATSSQGGRDEKLFF.

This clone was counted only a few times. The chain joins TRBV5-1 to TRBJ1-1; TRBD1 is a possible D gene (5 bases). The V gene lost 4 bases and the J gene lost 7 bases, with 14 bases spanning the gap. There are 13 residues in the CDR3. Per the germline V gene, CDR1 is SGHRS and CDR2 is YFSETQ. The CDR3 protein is CASSAGTVVEAFF. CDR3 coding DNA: TGCGCCAGCAGCGCAGGGACGGTGGTTGAAGCTTTCTTT.

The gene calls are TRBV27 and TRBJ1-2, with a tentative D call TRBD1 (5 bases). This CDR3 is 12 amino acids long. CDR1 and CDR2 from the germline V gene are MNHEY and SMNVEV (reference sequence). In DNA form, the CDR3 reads TGTGCGACAGCAGACCCACAAGGTGGCTACACCTTC. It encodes CATADPQGGYTF.

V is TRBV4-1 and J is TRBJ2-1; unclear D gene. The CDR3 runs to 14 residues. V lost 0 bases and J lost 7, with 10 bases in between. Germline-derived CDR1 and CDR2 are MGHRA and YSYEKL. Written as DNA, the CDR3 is TGCGCCAGCAGCCAAGATTTAGGCAGGAATGAGCAGTTCTTC. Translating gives CASSQDLGRNEQFF.

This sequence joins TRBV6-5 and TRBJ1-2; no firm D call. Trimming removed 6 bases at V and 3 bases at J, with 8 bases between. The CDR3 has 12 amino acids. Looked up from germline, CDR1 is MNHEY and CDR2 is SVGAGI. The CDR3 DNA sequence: TGTGCCAGCAGCTCCGGTCACTATGGCTACACCTTC. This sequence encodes CASSSGHYGYTF.